This T cell receptor (beta chain) comes out of a study of metastatic and nonmetastatic thyroid tumors. Overall study context: A comparison of repertoires was made across blood and tumor or nodule tissue from malignant and benign thyroid patients.

Thyroid surgery took place with no prior treatment in any patient. Study-wide points: Reportedly, malignant thyroid tumors had significantly higher TCR beta diversity than benign nodules, in blood and tumor.

V was cut by 2 bases and J by 4 bases, with 9 bases left in between. The CDR3 spans 13 residues. The germline V gene encodes CDR1 MRHNA and CDR2 SNTAGT. Original methodology: The authors used CDR3 differences across clinicopathological groups to build a distant-metastasis classifier for papillary thyroid cancer. TCRdb re-analyzed the PCR reads using MiXCR. Clone size and V and J calls follow TCRdb, not the original study. The data show roughly 18,000 clones, with approximately 24% seen just once and roughly 22% held by the top ten. This clone was recorded a few times. Its antigen is undetermined. The origin of this receptor is a female donor with papillary thyroid cancer or a benign thyroid nodule (not recorded which). Some clones in this sample may be carry-over from other donors' samples. The sample consisted of tumor tissue. The V and J genes are TRBV6-4 and TRBJ2-7; the D gene is possibly TRBD2 (6 bases). In DNA, the CDR3 is TGTGCCAGCAGTGACACTAGCACTTACGAGCAGTACGTC. Protein sequence: CASSDTSTYEQYV.